This TCR beta chain was identified in a study of tissue T cells after allogeneic stem cell transplantation. Overall study results and limits: Within patients, tissue anatomy strongly shaped TCR repertoire composition. Sampling depth was limited, and the cohort was small and clinically varied.

The repertoire was sequenced with immunoSEQ multiplex PCR; TCRdb's copy has only in-frame clones and lacks some. The sample includes nearly 7,000 clones, over 30% seen only once; the top ten take 6% to 7%. This clone is labeled as medium-sized. Its matching antigen is unknown. The germline and genes are mouse ones. Sequencing ends 1 residue short of the CDR3 end; the germline J gene provides the rest. Indicated time point: mouse harvest day 14 after allogeneic transplant. Each mouse received 10^7 T-cell-depleted marrow cells plus 10^6 splenic CD5+ T cells by tail vein. Tissues came from B6→BALB/c major-mismatch GVHD mice at day 7 or 14. The length of the CDR3 is 13 residues. Germline CDR1 and CDR2: KGHPV and FQNQEV (reference sequence). V lost 4 bases, J lost 2 bases, and 6 bases lay in between.

The sequencing sample was made of skin. V and J are TRBV26 and TRBJ1-3; D gene uncertain. The TCR originated in a female BALB/c mouse given C57BL/6 T cells with graft-versus-host disease after an allogeneic hematopoietic cell transplant. The sequenced part of the CDR3 DNA is TGTGCCAGCAGTCCCCCGCCTGGAAATACGCTCTAT. Translation gives CASSPPPGNTLY. In full, the CDR3 is CASSPPPGNTLYF.